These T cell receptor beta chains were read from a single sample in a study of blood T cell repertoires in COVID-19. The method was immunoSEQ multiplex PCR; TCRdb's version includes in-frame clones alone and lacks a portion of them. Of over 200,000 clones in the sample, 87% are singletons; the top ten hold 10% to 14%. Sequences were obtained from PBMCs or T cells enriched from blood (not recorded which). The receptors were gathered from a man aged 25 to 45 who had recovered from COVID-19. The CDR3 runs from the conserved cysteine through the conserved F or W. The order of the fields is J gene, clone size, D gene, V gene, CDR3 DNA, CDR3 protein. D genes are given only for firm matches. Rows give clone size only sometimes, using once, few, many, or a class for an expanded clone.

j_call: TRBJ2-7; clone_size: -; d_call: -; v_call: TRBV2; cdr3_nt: TGTGCCAGCAAGAGGACTACCTTTTTCTACGAGCAGTACTTC; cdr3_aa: CASKRTTFFYEQYF
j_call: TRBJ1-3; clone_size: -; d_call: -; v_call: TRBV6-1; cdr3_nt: TGTGCCAGCAGTGAGGGGAGGGGAAACACCATATATTTT; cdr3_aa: CASSEGRGNTIYF
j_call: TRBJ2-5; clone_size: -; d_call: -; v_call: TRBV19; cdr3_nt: TGTGCCAGTAGTATTACCAGGGCGGCACGGGAGACCCAGTACTTC; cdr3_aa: CASSITRAARETQYF
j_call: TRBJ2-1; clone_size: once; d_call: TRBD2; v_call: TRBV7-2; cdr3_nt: TGTGCCAGCACCCTGGGGGGGTATGGGGAGCAGTTCTTC; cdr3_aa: CASTLGGYGEQFF
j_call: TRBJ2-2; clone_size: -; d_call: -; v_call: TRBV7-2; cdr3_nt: TGTGCCAGCAGCGCCGTCGGAGGAGCGAACACCGGGGAGCTGTTTTTT; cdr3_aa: CASSAVGGANTGELFF
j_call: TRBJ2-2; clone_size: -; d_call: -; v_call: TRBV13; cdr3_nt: TGTGCCAGCAGCTTATTAGGCAGGGTCGAGGACACCGGGGAGCTGTTTTTT; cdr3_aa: CASSLLGRVEDTGELFF
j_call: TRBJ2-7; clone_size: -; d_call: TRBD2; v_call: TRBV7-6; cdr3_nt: TGTGCCAGCAGCTCCAGCGGGGCGCCCTACGAGCAGTACTTC; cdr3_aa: CASSSSGAPYEQYF
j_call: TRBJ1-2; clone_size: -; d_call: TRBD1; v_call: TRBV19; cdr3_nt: TGTGCCAGTAGTAGGGGACAGGACCACTATGGCTACACCTTC; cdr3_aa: CASSRGQDHYGYTF
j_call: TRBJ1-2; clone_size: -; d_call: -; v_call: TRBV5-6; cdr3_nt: TGTGCCAGCACCGATTTACAAGTTGGCTATGGCTACACCTTC; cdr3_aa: CASTDLQVGYGYTF
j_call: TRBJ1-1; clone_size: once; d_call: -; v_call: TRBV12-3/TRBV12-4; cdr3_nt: TGTGCCAGCAGTTGGGGGGTGGACACTGAAGCTTTCTTT; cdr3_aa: CASSWGVDTEAFF
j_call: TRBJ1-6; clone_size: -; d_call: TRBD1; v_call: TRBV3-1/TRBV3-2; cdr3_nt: TGTGCCAGCAGCCACCTAGGACAGGGGGTAGGATCACCCCTCCACTTT; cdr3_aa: CASSHLGQGVGSPLHF
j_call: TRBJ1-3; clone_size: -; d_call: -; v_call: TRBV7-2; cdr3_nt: TGTGCCAGCAGCTTAGTTGCTCAGGGTTCAACTGGAAACACCATATATTTT; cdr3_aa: CASSLVAQGSTGNTIYF
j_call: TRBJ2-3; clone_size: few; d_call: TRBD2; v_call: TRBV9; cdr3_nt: TGTGCCAGCAGCCCTGGGACTAGCGGGAGTACTGATACGCAGTATTTT; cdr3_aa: CASSPGTSGSTDTQYF
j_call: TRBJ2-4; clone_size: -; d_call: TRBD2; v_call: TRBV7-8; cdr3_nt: TGTGCCAGCAGCTTAGGGCAGCGGGGCTCCTCCAAAAACATTCAGTACTTC; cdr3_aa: CASSLGQRGSSKNIQYF
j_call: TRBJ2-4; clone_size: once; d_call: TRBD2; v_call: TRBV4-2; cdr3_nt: TGTGCCAGCAGCCAAGAAGGGACTAGCGGAAAAAACATTCAGTACTTC; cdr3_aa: CASSQEGTSGKNIQYF
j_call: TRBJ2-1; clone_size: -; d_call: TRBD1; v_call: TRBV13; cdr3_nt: TGTGCCAGCAGCCCGGGACAGGGGAATGAGCAGTTCTTC; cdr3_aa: CASSPGQGNEQFF
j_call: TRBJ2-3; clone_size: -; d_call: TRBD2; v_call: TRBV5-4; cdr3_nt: TGTGCCAGCAGCTACCGACTAGCGGCCACAGATACGCAGTATTTT; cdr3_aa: CASSYRLAATDTQYF
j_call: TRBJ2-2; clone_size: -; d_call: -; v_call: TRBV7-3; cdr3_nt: TGTGCCAGCAGCCCCAATCCCCTTGGGGCAGACACCGGGGAGCTGTTTTTT; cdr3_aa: CASSPNPLGADTGELFF
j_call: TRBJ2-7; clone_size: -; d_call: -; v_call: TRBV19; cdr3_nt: TGTGCCAGTAGTGACGACGGGGCGCGGGGCTACGAGCAGTACTTC; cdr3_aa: CASSDDGARGYEQYF
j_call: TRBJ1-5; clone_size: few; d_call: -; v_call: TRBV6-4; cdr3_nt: TGTGCCAGCAGTGCAGAGTCGGGTCAGCCCCAGCATTTT; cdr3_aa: CASSAESGQPQHF
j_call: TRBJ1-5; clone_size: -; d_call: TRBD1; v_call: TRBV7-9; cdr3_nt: TGTGCCAGCAGCCGGACAGGGGGCATGAATCAGCCCCAGCATTTT; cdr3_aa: CASSRTGGMNQPQHF
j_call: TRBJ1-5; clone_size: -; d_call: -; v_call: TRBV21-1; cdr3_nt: TGTGCCAGCAGCTCTCGGACAGGGCTCAGGGGTAATCAGCCCCAGCATTTT; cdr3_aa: CASSSRTGLRGNQPQHF
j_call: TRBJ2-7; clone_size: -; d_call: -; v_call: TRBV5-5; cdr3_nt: TGTGCCAGCAGCGATACAGGGTCGGGGACCTACGAGCAGTACTTC; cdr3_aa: CASSDTGSGTYEQYF
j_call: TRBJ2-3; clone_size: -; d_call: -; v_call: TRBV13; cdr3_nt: TGTGCCAGCAGCCAAACAGACACAGATACGCAGTATTTT; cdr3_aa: CASSQTDTDTQYF
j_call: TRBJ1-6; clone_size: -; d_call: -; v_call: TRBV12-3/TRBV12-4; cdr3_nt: TGTGCCAGCAGTCCCGGGCCTGTAGCGACCCTCCACTTT; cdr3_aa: CASSPGPVATLHF
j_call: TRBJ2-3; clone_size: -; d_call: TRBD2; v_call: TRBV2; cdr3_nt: TGTGCCAGCAGCGTTCCGGTACTAGCGGGAGGGCAGGGTAGCACAGATACGCAGTATTTT; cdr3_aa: CASSVPVLAGGQGSTDTQYF
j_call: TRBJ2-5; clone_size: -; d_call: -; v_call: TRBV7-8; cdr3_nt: TGTGCCAGCAGCGCTCTCCTGGGGGGGCGACAAGAGACCCAGTACTTC; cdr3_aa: CASSALLGGRQETQYF
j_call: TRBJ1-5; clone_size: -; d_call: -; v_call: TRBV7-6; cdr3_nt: TGTGCCAGCAGCGCGGGAGGTTTCAATCAGCCCCAGCATTTT; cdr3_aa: CASSAGGFNQPQHF
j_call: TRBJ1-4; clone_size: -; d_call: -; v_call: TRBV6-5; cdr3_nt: TGTGCCAGCTTAGGGAGTGAAAAACTGTTTTTT; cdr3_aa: CASLGSEKLFF
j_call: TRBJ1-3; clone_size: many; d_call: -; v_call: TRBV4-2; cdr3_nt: TGTGCCAGCAGCCTCACCTGGGCAGACAGAATTTCTGGAAACACCATATATTTT; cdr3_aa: CASSLTWADRISGNTIYF
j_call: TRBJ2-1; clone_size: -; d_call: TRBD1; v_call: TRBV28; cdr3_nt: TGTGCCAGCCGTACCGGGACAGGGTCCTACAATGAGCAGTTCTTC; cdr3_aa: CASRTGTGSYNEQFF
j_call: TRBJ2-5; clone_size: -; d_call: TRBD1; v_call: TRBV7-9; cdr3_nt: TGTGCCAGCAGCTCCGGGACAGAAGAGACCCAGTACTTC; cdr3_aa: CASSSGTEETQYF
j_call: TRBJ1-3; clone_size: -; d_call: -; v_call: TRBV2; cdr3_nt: TGTGCCAGCAGGGCCCGGACACTCGACACCATATATTTT; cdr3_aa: CASRARTLDTIYF
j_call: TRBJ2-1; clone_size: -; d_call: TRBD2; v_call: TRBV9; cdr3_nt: TGTGCCAGCAGCGCCTCGCCGGGACTAGGGAGCGATGAGCAGTTCTTC; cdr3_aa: CASSASPGLGSDEQFF
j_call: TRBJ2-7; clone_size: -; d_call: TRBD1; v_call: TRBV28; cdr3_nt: TGTGCCAGCAGTTTGGGGGGACAGGGGACCTACGAGCAGTACTTC; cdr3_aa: CASSLGGQGTYEQYF